This T cell receptor (beta chain) was profiled in a study of cytomegalovirus exposure and HLA in healthy donors. This PCR relied on a set of 60 Vbeta primers and 13 Jbeta primers. Method: immunoSEQ multiplex PCR; TCRdb's copy keeps in-frame clones and lacks some. This sample has roughly 200,000 clones; 80% occur once, and the top ten carry 0.6% to 0.7%. CDR1 is LNHDA, CDR2 SQIVND, per germline (reference sequence). The CDR3 covers 13 residues. Trimming removed 5 bases from V and 5 bases from J; junction bases left unmatched: 4. Sequenced material: PBMCs. The origin of this receptor is a boy between 10 and 17 years old in good health and CMV-seronegative. The J gene is TRBJ2-7, the V gene TRBV19; 9 bases agree with TRBD1. The CDR3 region has the DNA TGTGCCAGTAGTGGGACAGGGTACAACGAGCAGTACTTC. Translating gives CASSGTGYNEQYF.